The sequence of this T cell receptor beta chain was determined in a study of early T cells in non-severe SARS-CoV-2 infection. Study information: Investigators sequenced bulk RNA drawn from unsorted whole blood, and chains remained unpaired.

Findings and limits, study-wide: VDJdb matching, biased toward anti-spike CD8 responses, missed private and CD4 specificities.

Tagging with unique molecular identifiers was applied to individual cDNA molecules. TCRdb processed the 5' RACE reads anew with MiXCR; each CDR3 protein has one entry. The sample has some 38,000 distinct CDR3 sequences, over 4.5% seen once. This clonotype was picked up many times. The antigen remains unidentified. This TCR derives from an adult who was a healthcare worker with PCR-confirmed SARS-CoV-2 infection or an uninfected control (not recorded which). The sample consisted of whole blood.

CDR3 DNA sequence: TGTGCCAGCAGCAAAGCCGGGACGGCGAACACCGGGGAGCTGTTTTTT. Encoded protein: CASSKAGTANTGELFF. This chain joins TRBV11-2 and TRBJ2-2, with D possibly called TRBD1 or TRBD2 (5 bases each). The CDR3 is made up of 16 amino acids. The germline gives CDR1 SGHAT, CDR2 FQNNGV. V shed 5 bases and J shed 0 bases, with 13 bases lying between them.